The clone carrying this T cell receptor (beta chain) was seen many times. This sample stems from a study of T-cell memory formation after mild COVID-19. TCRdb processed the 5' RACE reads anew with MiXCR; each CDR3 protein has one entry. Counted here are hundreds of thousands of distinct CDR3 sequences, roughly 18% occurring once; the ten biggest clones make up about 22%. CDR3 length: 15 residues. Between the trimmed V and J ends, which lost 1 base and 0 bases, there was a span of 6 bases. Germline V gene data show CDR1 as SGHVS and CDR2 as FNYEAQ. The sequencing sample was made of PBMCs or a T cell subset sorted from them (not recorded which). This clonotype was obtained from a man younger than 30 who had mild COVID-19 (a few samples of this study predate the infection). Cell type and time point are not known. V and J are TRBV7-6 and TRBJ2-2; D is undetermined. The CDR3 region is CASSLGVANTGELFF. CDR3 nucleotides: TGTGCCAGCAGCTTAGGAGTCGCGAACACCGGGGAGCTGTTTTTT.